These T cell receptor beta chains were read from a single sample in a study of cytomegalovirus exposure and HLA in healthy donors. The protocol was immunoSEQ multiplex PCR, while the TCRdb copy is restricted to in-frame clones and leaves out a portion. The sample yields around 130,000 clones, about 85% seen once. The sample comprised PBMCs. The receptors derive from a boy between 10 and 17 years old in good health and CMV-seronegative. Both conserved end residues are part of each CDR3. The D gene is left open where the match is weak. Clone size is given for some rows only: seen once, a few or many times, or a class if the clone is expanded.

abundance	v_gene	j_gene	len	d_gene	CDR3aa	CDR3nt
NA	TRBV15	TRBJ2-5	13	NA	CATRKRGEETQYF	TGTGCCACCAGAAAACGCGGGGAAGAGACCCAGTACTTC
NA	TRBV27	TRBJ2-2	17	NA	CASSLGGGGSNTGELFF	TGTGCCAGCAGCTTGGGAGGGGGGGGGTCGAACACCGGGGAGCTGTTTTTT
few	TRBV29-1	TRBJ1-1	13	TRBD1	CSVDWDSNTEAFF	TGCAGCGTTGACTGGGACAGCAACACTGAAGCTTTCTTT
NA	TRBV10-2	TRBJ1-4	15	NA	CASTKGGVKGEKLFF	TGCGCCAGCACAAAAGGCGGGGTCAAGGGAGAAAAACTGTTTTTT
NA	TRBV27	TRBJ2-1	17	NA	CASSTQPDRSSYNEQFF	TGTGCCAGCAGTACCCAACCCGACAGGAGCTCCTACAATGAGCAGTTCTTC
NA	TRBV4-3	TRBJ2-2	15	TRBD2	CASSQTSGGTGELFF	TGCGCCAGCAGCCAGACTAGCGGGGGTACCGGGGAGCTGTTTTTT
NA	TRBV4-2	TRBJ1-5	14	NA	CASSQVTTGQPQHF	TGTGCCAGCAGCCAAGTGACCACAGGTCAGCCCCAGCATTTT
NA	TRBV7-9	TRBJ2-5	15	TRBD1	CASSLGPGQEETQYF	TGTGCCAGCAGCTTAGGGCCGGGACAGGAAGAGACCCAGTACTTC
NA	TRBV5-6	TRBJ2-1	17	NA	CASSLDVGQGLGNEQFF	TGTGCCAGCAGCTTGGATGTAGGGCAGGGTTTGGGAAATGAGCAGTTCTTC
NA	TRBV7-9	TRBJ1-2	14	TRBD1	CASSATGFRYGYTF	TGTGCCAGCAGCGCGACAGGGTTTCGCTATGGCTACACCTTC
NA	TRBV15	TRBJ2-5	15	TRBD1	CATSNPGTAQETQYF	TGTGCCACCAGCAACCCCGGGACAGCCCAAGAGACCCAGTACTTC
NA	TRBV27	TRBJ2-5	13	TRBD2	CASSPRLAETQYF	TGTGCCAGCAGTCCAAGACTAGCAGAGACCCAGTACTTC
NA	TRBV5-1	TRBJ2-7	14	TRBD1	CASRHRDREAEQYF	TGCGCCAGTCGTCACCGGGACAGGGAAGCCGAGCAGTACTTC
few	TRBV6-6	TRBJ2-7	15	TRBD1	CASSSGQGVSYEQYF	TGTGCCAGCAGTTCGGGACAGGGGGTGTCCTACGAGCAGTACTTC
NA	TRBV29-1	TRBJ1-1	14	TRBD1	CSVEGLYRGAEAFF	TGCAGCGTTGAGGGTCTCTACAGGGGGGCTGAAGCTTTCTTT
once	TRBV30	TRBJ2-3	17	TRBD2	CACSPGPSGRAVDTQYF	TGTGCCTGTTCCCCCGGCCCGAGCGGGAGGGCGGTTGATACGCAGTATTTT
NA	TRBV4-1	TRBJ2-1	12	NA	CASSHPRDKRFF	TGCGCCAGCAGTCATCCCCGGGACAAGCGGTTCTTC
NA	TRBV6-1	TRBJ1-5	15	NA	CASSGNSPGNQPQHF	TGTGCCAGCAGTGGTAACAGCCCCGGCAATCAGCCCCAGCATTTT
NA	TRBV19	TRBJ1-5	17	NA	CASSWGPTINSNQPQHF	TGTGCCAGTAGTTGGGGGCCGACTATCAATAGCAATCAGCCCCAGCATTTT
NA	TRBV9	TRBJ2-6	15	NA	CASSVQGTGANVLTF	TGTGCCAGCAGCGTGCAGGGGACTGGGGCCAACGTCCTGACTTTC
NA	TRBV19	TRBJ2-1	12	NA	CATNQGNNEQFF	TGTGCCACCAACCAGGGGAACAATGAGCAGTTCTTC
NA	TRBV7-2	TRBJ2-1	15	NA	CASSLDYPSYNEQFF	TGTGCCAGCAGCTTGGACTATCCCTCCTACAATGAGCAGTTCTTC
NA	TRBV20-1	TRBJ1-1	10	NA	CSAGNTEAFF	TGCAGTGCCGGTAACACTGAAGCTTTCTTT
NA	TRBV4-2	TRBJ2-4	20	TRBD2	CASSRRGLAGVRLAKNIQYF	TGTGCCAGCAGCCGCCGGGGACTAGCGGGAGTACGGTTAGCCAAAAACATTCAGTACTTC
NA	TRBV10-3	TRBJ2-2	15	NA	CAIRTPQRGTGELFF	TGTGCCATCAGGACTCCTCAGCGCGGAACCGGGGAGCTGTTTTTT
NA	TRBV7-9	TRBJ2-3	15	NA	CASTKLVQPTDTQYF	TGTGCCAGCACCAAACTAGTTCAACCCACAGATACGCAGTATTTT
NA	TRBV12-5	TRBJ1-1	15	TRBD1	CASGFGQGGEGKAFF	TGTGCTAGTGGTTTTGGACAGGGGGGCGAAGGAAAGGCTTTCTTT
NA	TRBV27	TRBJ2-5	17	TRBD2	CASSLSRLAGEGETQYF	TGTGCCAGCAGTTTATCTCGGCTAGCGGGAGAGGGAGAGACCCAGTACTTC
few	TRBV6-5	TRBJ1-3	15	TRBD1	CASSRGMSSGNTIYF	TGTGCCAGCAGCAGGGGGATGAGCTCTGGAAACACCATATATTTT
NA	TRBV2	TRBJ2-5	11	NA	CASSIVETQYF	TGTGCCAGCAGTATCGTAGAGACCCAGTACTTC
NA	TRBV7-2	TRBJ2-2	17	TRBD2	CASSPTSGGSNTGELFF	TGTGCCAGCAGCCCGACTAGCGGGGGATCGAACACCGGGGAGCTGTTTTTT
NA	TRBV19	TRBJ1-1	13	TRBD1	CASTQGVGMKAFF	TGTGCCAGTACCCAGGGGGTCGGGATGAAAGCTTTCTTT
NA	TRBV5-8	TRBJ2-1	12	NA	CASTEVGNEQFF	TGTGCCAGCACGGAGGTCGGGAATGAGCAGTTCTTC
NA	TRBV7-3	TRBJ1-1	14	NA	CASSPGTSNTEAFF	TGTGCCAGCAGCCCGGGGACATCGAACACTGAAGCTTTCTTT
NA	TRBV18	TRBJ1-2	16	NA	CASSPYETRRSYGYTF	TGTGCCAGCTCACCATACGAAACTAGGAGGTCCTATGGCTACACCTTC
NA	TRBV6-5	TRBJ2-3	12	NA	CASSQNTDTQYF	TGTGCCAGCAGCCAAAACACAGATACGCAGTATTTT
NA	TRBV9	TRBJ2-5	14	NA	CASSPEPSGETQYF	TGTGCCAGCAGCCCGGAGCCCAGCGGGGAGACCCAGTACTTC
NA	TRBV6-6	TRBJ2-6	16	NA	CASSSRRAGGANVLTF	TGTGCCAGCAGTTCACGACGGGCGGGAGGGGCCAACGTCCTGACTTTC
NA	TRBV4-3	TRBJ2-5	14	NA	CASSQGSIKETQYF	TGCGCCAGCAGCCAAGGTAGTATTAAAGAGACCCAGTACTTC
NA	TRBV9	TRBJ2-7	15	TRBD1	CASSVGDRTWGEQYF	TGTGCCAGCAGCGTAGGGGACAGGACCTGGGGCGAGCAGTACTTC
once	TRBV6-6	TRBJ1-5	12	NA	CASSPINQPQHF	TGTGCCAGCAGTCCTATCAATCAGCCCCAGCATTTT
once	TRBV13	TRBJ2-2	15	NA	CATPGGVPHTGELFF	TGTGCCACCCCAGGAGGGGTTCCCCACACCGGGGAGCTGTTTTTT
NA	TRBV30	TRBJ2-5	14	NA	CAWSVWSGSETQYF	TGTGCCTGGAGTGTCTGGAGTGGTTCGGAGACCCAGTACTTC
NA	TRBV2	TRBJ1-2	14	NA	CASTPSWAGKGYTF	TGTGCCAGCACCCCGTCGTGGGCAGGGAAGGGCTACACCTTC
NA	TRBV4-1	TRBJ2-2	15	NA	CASSQVAINTGELFF	TGCGCCAGCAGCCAAGTAGCGATTAACACCGGGGAGCTGTTTTTT
few	TRBV6-5	TRBJ1-4	12	NA	CASRAQGEKLFF	TGTGCCAGCAGGGCCCAGGGCGAAAAACTGTTTTTT
NA	TRBV6-5	TRBJ1-5	14	NA	CASSSYGQEGPQHF	TGTGCCAGCAGCTCCTATGGGCAGGAGGGGCCCCAGCATTTT
NA	TRBV29-1	TRBJ1-2	17	NA	CSVDDSDSRTINYGYPF	TGCAGCGTCGATGATAGCGACAGCAGGACTATTAACTATGGCTACCCCTTC
NA	TRBV19	TRBJ1-5	16	NA	CASSIISGNSNQPQHF	TGTGCCAGTAGTATCATTTCCGGGAATAGCAATCAGCCCCAGCATTTT
NA	TRBV5-1	TRBJ1-2	13	NA	CASSLGEDYGYTF	TGCGCCAGCAGCTTGGGGGAGGACTATGGCTACACCTTC
few	TRBV5-6	TRBJ1-5	14	NA	CASSLSENNQPQHF	TGTGCCAGCAGCTTGTCCGAGAACAATCAGCCCCAGCATTTT
once	TRBV2	TRBJ1-5	17	TRBD1	CASSVGQAKVSNQPQHF	TGTGCCAGCAGCGTGGGACAGGCGAAGGTTAGCAATCAGCCCCAGCATTTT
once	TRBV9	TRBJ2-5	14	NA	CASSPDSAVLGQYF	TGTGCCAGCAGCCCGGACAGTGCAGTCCTGGGCCAGTACTTC